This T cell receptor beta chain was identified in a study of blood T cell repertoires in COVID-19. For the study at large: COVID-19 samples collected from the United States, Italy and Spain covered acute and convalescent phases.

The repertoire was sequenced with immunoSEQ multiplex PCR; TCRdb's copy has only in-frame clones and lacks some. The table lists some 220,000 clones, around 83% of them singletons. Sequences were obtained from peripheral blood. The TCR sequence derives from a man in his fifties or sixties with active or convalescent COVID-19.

The CDR3 DNA sequence: TGTGCCAGCAGTTACCCCTCTAGGGGTTGGAGCTCCTACAATGAGCAGTTCTTC. Its protein is CASSYPSRGWSSYNEQFF. The chain has TRBV6-2 or TRBV6-3 and TRBJ2-1; D is possibly TRBD1 (5 bases). The length of the CDR3 is 18 residues. Germline lookup yields CDR1 MNHEY and CDR2 SVGEGT. V dropped 2 bases and J dropped 0 bases, with 17 bases sitting between them.